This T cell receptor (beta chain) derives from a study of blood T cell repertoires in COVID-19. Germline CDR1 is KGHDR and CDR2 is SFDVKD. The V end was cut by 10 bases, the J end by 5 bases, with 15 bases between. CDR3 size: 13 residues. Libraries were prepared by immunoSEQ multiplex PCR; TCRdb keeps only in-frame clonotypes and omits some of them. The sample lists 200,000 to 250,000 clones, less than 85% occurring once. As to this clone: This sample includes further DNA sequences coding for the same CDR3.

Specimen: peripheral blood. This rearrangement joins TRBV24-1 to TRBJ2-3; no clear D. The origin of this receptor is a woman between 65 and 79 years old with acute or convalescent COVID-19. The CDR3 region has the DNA TGTGCCACGGCCGGCGGCCAAGGAGATACGCAGTATTTT. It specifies CATAGGQGDTQYF.